This TCR beta chain was recorded in a study of blood T cell repertoires in COVID-19. Study overall: The cDNA or gDNA used as material had been derived from T cells, B-cell-depleted T cells, or PBMCs.

Original data processing: Amplifying reference gene primers gave estimates of nucleated cell counts. The assay was immunoSEQ multiplex PCR, and TCRdb's table has in-frame clones only and misses some. D and trimming come from the DNA, and the V and J calls and clone size come from that table. The data hold 200,000 to 300,000 clones, with more than 75% observed a single time. The CDR3 has 17 amino acids. Looked up from germline, CDR1 is GTSNPN and CDR2 is SVGIG (reference sequence). Trimming took 3 bases from V and 7 from J; bases not matched to a gene: 12. The receptor comes from a woman between 50 and 59 years old with acute or convalescent COVID-19. The sequenced sample was peripheral blood. The chain carries TRBV30 and TRBJ2-1, with 13 bases that match TRBD2. DNA for the CDR3: TGTGCCTGGAGCGCGCCCTGGACTAGCGGGAGACCGAATGAGCAGTTCTTC. It is translated as CAWSAPWTSGRPNEQFF. Full variable domain (missing parts from reference TRBV30 and TRBJ2-1): SQTIHQWPATLVQPVGSPLSLECTVEGTSNPNLYWYRQAAGRGLQLLFYSVGIGQISSEVPQNLSASRPQDRQFILSSKKLLLSDSGFYLCAWSAPWTSGRPNEQFFGPGTRLTVL.